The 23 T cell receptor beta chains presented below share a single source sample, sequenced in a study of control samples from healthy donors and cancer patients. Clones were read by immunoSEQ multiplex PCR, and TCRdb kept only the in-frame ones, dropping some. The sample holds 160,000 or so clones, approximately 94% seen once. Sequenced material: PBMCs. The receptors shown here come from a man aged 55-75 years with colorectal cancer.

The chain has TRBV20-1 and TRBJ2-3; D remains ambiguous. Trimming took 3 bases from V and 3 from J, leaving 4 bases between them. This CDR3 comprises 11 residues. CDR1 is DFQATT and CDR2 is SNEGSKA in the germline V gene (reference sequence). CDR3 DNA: TGCAGTGCTAGCGCGACAGATACGCAGTATTTT. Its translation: CSASATDTQYF.

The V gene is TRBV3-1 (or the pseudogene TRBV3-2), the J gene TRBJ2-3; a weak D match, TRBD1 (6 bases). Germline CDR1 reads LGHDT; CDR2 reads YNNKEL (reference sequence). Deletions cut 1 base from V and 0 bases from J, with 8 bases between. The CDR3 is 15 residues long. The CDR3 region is CASSQGTVSTDTQYF. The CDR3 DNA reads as TGTGCCAGCAGCCAAGGGACAGTTAGCACAGATACGCAGTATTTT.

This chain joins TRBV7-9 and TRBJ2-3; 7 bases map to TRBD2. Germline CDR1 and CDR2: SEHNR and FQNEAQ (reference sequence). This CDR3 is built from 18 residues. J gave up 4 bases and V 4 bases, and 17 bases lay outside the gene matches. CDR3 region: CASSSKTGGIRSADTQYF. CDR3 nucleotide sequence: TGTGCCAGCAGCTCGAAGACCGGGGGGATTCGATCGGCAGATACGCAGTATTTT.

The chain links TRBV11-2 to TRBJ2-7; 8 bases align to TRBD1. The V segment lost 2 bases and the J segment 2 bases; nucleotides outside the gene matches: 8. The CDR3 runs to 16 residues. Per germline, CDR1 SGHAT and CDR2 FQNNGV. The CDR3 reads CASSLSRTGLPYEQYF. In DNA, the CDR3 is TGTGCCAGCAGCTTATCACGGACAGGGCTTCCCTACGAGCAGTACTTC. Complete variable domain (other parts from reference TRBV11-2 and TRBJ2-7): EAGVAQSPRYKIIEKRQSVAFWCNPISGHATLYWYQQILGQGPKLLIQFQNNGVVDDSQLPKDRFSAERLKGVDSTLKIQPAKLEDSAVYLCASSLSRTGLPYEQYFGPGTRLTVT.

The CDR3 loop is CATSQGGKTQYF. In nucleotides, the CDR3 is TGTGCCACCTCCCAAGGTGGGAAGACCCAGTACTTC. The J gene is TRBJ2-5, the V gene TRBV6-5; D unclear. V shed 10 bases and J shed 6 bases, with 15 bases lying between them. Germline V gene lookup returns CDR1 MNHEY and CDR2 SVGAGI. CDR3 size: 12 residues.

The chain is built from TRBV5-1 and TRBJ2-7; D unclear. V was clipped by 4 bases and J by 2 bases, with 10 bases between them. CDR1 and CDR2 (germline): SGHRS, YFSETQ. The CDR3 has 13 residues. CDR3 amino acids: CASSPPSPYEQYF. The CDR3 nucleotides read TGCGCCAGCAGCCCCCCTTCGCCCTACGAGCAGTACTTC.

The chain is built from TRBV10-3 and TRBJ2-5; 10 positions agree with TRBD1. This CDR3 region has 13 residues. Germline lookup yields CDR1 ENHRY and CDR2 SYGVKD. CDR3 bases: TGTGCTACTGGGACAGGGGATGGGGAGACCCAGTACTTC. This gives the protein CATGTGDGETQYF.

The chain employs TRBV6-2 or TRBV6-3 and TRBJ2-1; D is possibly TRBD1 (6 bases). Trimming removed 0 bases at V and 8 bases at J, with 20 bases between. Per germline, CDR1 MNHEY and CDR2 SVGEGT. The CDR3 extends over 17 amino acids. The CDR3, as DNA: TGTGCCAGCAGTTACTCGACTCTTAGGGCAGGGGCGTATGAGCAGTTCTTC. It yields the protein CASSYSTLRAGAYEQFF.

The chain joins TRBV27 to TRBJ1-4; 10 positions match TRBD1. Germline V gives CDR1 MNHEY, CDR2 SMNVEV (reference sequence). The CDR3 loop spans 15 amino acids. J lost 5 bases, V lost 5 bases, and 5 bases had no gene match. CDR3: CASSPWTGGNEKLFF. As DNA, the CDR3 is TGTGCCAGCAGTCCTTGGACAGGGGGGAATGAAAAACTGTTTTTT.

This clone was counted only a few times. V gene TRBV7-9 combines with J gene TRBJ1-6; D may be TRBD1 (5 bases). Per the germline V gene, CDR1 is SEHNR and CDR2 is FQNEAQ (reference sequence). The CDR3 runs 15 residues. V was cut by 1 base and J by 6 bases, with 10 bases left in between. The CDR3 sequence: CASSLVQGRNSPLHF. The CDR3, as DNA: TGTGCCAGCAGCTTAGTCCAGGGCCGTAATTCACCCCTCCACTTT.

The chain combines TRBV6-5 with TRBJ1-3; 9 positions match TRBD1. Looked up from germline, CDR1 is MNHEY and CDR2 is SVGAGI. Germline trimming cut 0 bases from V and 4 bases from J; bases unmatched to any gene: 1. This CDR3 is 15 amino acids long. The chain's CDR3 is CASSYSGTGGNTIYF. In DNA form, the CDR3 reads TGTGCCAGCAGTTACTCTGGGACAGGGGGAAACACCATATATTTT.

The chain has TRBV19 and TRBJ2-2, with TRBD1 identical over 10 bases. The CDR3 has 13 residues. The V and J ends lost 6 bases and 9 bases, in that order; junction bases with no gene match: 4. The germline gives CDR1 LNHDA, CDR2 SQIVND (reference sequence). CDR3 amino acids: CASSGQGGRELFF. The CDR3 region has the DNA TGTGCCAGTAGCGGACAGGGGGGCAGGGAGCTGTTTTTT.

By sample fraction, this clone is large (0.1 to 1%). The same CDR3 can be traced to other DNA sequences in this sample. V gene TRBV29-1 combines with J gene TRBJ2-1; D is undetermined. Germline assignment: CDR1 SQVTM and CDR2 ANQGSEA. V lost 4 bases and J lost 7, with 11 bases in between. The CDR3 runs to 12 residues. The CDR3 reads CSVAGVVNEQFF. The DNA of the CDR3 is TGCAGCGTTGCTGGGGTAGTAAATGAGCAGTTCTTC.

The DNA of the CDR3 is TGCGCCAGCAGTGACGGGTTTGCGAACACCGGGGAGCTGTTTTTT. Encoded protein: CASSDGFANTGELFF. V is TRBV10-2 and J is TRBJ2-2; D is undetermined. CDR1 is WSHSY and CDR2 is SAAADI in the germline V gene. Trimming shortened V by 3 bases and J by 0 bases, and 8 bases separated the two germline ends. The CDR3 extends over 15 amino acids.

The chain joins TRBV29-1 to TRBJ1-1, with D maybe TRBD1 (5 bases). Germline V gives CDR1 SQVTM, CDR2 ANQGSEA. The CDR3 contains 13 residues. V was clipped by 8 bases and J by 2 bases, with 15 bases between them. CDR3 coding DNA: TGCAGCTCTTCCGGGACCCCAAACACTGAAGCTTTCTTT. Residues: CSSSGTPNTEAFF.

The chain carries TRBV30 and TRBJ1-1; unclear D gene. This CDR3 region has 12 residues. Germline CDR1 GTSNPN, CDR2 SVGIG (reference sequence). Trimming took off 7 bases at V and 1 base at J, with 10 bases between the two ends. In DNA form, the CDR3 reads TGTGCCTTGGAGTTTGAGAACACTGAAGCTTTCTTT. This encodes CALEFENTEAFF. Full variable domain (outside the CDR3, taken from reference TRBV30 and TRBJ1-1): SQTIHQWPATLVQPVGSPLSLECTVEGTSNPNLYWYRQAAGRGLQLLFYSVGIGQISSEVPQNLSASRPQDRQFILSSKKLLLSDSGFYLCALEFENTEAFFGQGTRLTVV.

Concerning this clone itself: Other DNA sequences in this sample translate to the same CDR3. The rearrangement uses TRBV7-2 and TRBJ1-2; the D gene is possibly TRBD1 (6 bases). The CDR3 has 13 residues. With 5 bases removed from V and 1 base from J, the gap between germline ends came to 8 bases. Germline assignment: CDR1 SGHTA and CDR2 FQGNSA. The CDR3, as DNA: TGTGCCAGCAGCGGACAGAGTAACTATGGCTACACCTTC. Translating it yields CASSGQSNYGYTF.

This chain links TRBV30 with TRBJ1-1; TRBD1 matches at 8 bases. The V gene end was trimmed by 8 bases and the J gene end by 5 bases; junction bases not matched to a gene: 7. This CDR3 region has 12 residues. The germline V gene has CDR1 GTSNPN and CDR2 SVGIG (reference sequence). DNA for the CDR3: TGTGCCGGAGGGACAGGTGGAACTGAAGCTTTCTTT. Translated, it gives CAGGTGGTEAFF.

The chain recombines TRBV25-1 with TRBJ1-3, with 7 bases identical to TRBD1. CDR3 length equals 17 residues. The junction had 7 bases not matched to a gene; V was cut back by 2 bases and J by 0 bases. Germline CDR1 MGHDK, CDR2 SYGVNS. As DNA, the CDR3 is TGTGCCAGCAGTGAAAGGGGGCAGGCTTACTCTGGAAACACCATATATTTT. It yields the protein CASSERGQAYSGNTIYF.

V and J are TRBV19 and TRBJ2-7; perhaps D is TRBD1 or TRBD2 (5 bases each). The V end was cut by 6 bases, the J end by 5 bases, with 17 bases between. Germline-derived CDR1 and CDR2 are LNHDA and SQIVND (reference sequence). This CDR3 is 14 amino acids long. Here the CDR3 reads CASRPRAGWDEQYF. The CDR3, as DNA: TGTGCCAGTAGGCCCAGGGCGGGTTGGGACGAGCAGTACTTC.

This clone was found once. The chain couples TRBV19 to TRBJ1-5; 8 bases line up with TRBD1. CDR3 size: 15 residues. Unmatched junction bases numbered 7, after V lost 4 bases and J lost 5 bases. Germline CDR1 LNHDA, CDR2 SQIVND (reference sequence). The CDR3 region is CASSRSGQEDQPQHF. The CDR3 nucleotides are TGTGCCAGTAGTAGGTCGGGACAGGAAGATCAGCCCCAGCATTTT.

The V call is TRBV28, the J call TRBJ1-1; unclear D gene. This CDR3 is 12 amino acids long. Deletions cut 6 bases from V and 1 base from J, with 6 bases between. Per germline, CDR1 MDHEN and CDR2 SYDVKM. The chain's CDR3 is CASRKANTEAFF. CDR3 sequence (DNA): TGTGCCAGCAGGAAAGCGAACACTGAAGCTTTCTTT.

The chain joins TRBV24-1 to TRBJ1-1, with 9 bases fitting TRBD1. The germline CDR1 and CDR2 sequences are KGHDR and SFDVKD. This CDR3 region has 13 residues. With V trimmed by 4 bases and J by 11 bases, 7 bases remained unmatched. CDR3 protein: CATSEGTGPEAFF. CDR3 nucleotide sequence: TGTGCCACCAGTGAGGGGACAGGGCCCGAGGCTTTCTTT.